What follows are 4 T cell receptor beta chains derived from one specimen sequenced in a study of blood T cells in healthy people across ages. Primed by a sample-barcoded 5' primer and a J-beta primer mix, a second PCR proceeded for roughly 6 to 12 cycles. TCRdb ran MiXCR on the 5' RACE reads and lists one entry per CDR3 protein. The sample lists roughly 1,700,000 distinct CDR3 sequences; approximately 28% were seen once. Source material: blood. The receptor set was obtained from a woman in her 30s in good health.

Only a few counts were recorded for this clonotype. CDR3 sequence (DNA): TGCGCCAGCAGCCAAGGGGACAGGGATGGCGGCGAGCAGTACTTC. Protein product: CASSQGDRDGGEQYF. This chain links TRBV4-1 with TRBJ2-7; TRBD1 agrees at 9 bases. The V segment lost 1 base and the J segment 6 bases; nucleotides outside the gene matches: 7. This CDR3 has 15 residues. Germline assignment: CDR1 MGHRA and CDR2 YSYEKL.

The chain is built from TRBV5-1 and TRBJ2-7; D is unresolved. The CDR3 runs 16 residues. Germline V gene lookup returns CDR1 SGHRS and CDR2 YFSETQ. With 2 bases removed from V and 0 bases from J, the gap between germline ends came to 15 bases. CDR3: CASSFGSGFYSYEQYF. DNA for the CDR3: TGCGCCAGCAGCTTCGGGTCCGGATTTTACTCCTACGAGCAGTACTTC.

This clonotype turned up a few times. V usage is TRBV5-1 and J usage is TRBJ1-6; tentative D call: TRBD1 (5 bases). CDR1 SGHRS and CDR2 YFSETQ come from the germline V gene. The V gene lost 2 bases and the J gene lost 7 bases, with 10 bases spanning the gap. There are 14 residues in the CDR3. CDR3 region: CASSFSTANSPLHF. The CDR3 DNA is TGCGCCAGCAGCTTTTCGACAGCGAATTCACCCCTCCACTTT.

The J gene is TRBJ1-3, the V gene TRBV28, with D possibly matching TRBD1 (5 bases). V was cut by 5 bases and J by 9 bases, with 20 bases left in between. Germline-derived CDR1 and CDR2 are MDHEN and SYDVKM. The CDR3 has 15 amino acids. CDR3 residues: CASSPEGRPKGTIYF. The CDR3 DNA reads TGTGCCAGCAGTCCGGAGGGACGGCCAAAGGGCACCATATATTTT.